This T cell receptor (beta chain) was documented in a study of CD4+ T cells in melanoma. Study observations and caveats: A reported correlation linked neoantigen-specific CD4+ T cells to CD8+, macrophage and B cell function. Diverse differentiation states were reported for melanoma neoantigen-specific CD4+ T cells.

Method: immunoSEQ multiplex PCR; TCRdb's copy keeps in-frame clones and lacks some. The data show approximately 110,000 clones, with around 92% seen just once and about 3.3% held by the top ten. The germline gives CDR1 MNHNS, CDR2 SASEGT. CDR3 length: 13 residues. Trimming shortened V by 4 bases and J by 4 bases, and 11 bases separated the two germline ends. This clone was picked up many times. Its matching antigen is unknown. The sequence was obtained from a human donor with melanoma. This chain joins TRBV6-1 and TRBJ2-7; D is ambiguous. Sequencing used peripheral blood. Written as DNA, the CDR3 is TGTGCCAGCAGTGGTTTAGCCTCGTACGAGCAGTACTTC. Amino acid sequence: CASSGLASYEQYF.